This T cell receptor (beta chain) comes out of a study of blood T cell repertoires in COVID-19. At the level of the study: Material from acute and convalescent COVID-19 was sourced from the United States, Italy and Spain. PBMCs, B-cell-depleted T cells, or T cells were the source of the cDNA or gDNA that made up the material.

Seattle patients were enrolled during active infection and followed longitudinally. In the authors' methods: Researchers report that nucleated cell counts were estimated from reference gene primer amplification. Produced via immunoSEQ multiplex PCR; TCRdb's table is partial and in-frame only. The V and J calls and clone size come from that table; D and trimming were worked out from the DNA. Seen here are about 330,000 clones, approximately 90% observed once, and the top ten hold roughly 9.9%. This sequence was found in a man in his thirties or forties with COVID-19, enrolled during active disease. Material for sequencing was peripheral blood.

CDR3 sequence reads: CSVPPWTGYTEAFF. The CDR3 coding sequence is TGCAGCGTCCCACCCTGGACAGGGTACACTGAAGCTTTCTTT. The chain couples TRBV29-1 to TRBJ1-1; 8 bases line up with TRBD1. V gave up 6 bases and J gave up 3 bases; unmatched junction bases: 9. The germline V gene encodes CDR1 SQVTM and CDR2 ANQGSEA. CDR3 length: 14 residues. Full variable domain (missing parts from reference TRBV29-1 and TRBJ1-1): SAVISQKPSRDICQRGTSLTIQCQVDSQVTMMFWYRQQPGQSLTLIATANQGSEATYESGFVIDKFPISRPNLTFSTLTVSNMSPEDSSIYLCSVPPWTGYTEAFFGQGTRLTVV.